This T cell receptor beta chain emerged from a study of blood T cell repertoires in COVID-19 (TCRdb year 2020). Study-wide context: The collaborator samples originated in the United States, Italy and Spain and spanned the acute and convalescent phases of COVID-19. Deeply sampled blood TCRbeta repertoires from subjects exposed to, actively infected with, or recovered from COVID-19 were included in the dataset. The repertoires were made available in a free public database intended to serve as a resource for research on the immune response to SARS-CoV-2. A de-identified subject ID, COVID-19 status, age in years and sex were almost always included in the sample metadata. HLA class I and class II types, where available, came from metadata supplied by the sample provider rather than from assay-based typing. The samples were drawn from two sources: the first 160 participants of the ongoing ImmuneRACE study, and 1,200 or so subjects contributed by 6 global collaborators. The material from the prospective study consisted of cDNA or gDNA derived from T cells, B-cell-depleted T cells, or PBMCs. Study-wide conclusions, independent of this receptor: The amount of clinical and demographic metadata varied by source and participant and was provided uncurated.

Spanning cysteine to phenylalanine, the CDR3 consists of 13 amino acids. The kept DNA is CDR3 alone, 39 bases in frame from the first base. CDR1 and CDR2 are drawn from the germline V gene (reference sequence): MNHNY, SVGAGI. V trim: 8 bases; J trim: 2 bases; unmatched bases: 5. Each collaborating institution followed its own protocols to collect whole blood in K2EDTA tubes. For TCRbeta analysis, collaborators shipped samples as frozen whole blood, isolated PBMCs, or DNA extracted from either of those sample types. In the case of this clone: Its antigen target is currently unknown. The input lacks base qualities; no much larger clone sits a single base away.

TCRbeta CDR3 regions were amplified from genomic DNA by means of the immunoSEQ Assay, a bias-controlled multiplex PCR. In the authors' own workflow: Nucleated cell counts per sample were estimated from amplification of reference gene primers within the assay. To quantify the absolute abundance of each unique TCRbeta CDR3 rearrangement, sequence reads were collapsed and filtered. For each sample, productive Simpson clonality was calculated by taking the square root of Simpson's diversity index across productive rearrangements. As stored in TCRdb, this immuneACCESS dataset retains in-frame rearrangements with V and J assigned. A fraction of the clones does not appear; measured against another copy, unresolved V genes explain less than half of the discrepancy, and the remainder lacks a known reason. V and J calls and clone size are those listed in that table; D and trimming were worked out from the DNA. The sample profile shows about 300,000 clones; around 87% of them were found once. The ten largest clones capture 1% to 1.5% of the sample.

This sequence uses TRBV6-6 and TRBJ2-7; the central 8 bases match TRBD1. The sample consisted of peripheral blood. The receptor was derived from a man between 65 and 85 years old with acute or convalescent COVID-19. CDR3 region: CASLRTGPYEQYF. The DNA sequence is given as TGTGCCAGCCTTCGGACAGGGCCCTACGAGCAGTACTTC.